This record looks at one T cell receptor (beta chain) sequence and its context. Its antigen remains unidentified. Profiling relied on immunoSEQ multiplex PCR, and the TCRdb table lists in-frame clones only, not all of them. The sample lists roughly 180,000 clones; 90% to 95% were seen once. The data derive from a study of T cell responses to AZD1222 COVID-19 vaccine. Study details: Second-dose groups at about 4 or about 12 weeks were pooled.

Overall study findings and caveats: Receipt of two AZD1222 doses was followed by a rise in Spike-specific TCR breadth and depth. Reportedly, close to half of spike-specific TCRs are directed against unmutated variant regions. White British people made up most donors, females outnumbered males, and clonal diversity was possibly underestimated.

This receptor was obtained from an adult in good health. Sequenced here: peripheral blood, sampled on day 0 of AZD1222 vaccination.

In DNA form, the CDR3 reads TGCGCCAGCAGTCCGGACAGGAGCTCCTATAATTCACCCCTCCACTTT. Amino acids: CASSPDRSSYNSPLHF. The chain links TRBV23-1 to TRBJ1-6; TRBD1 aligns across 7 bases. TRBV23-1 carries the ORF label, with uncertain function. V dropped 4 bases and J dropped 0; count of bases not matched to a gene: 3. The CDR3 is made up of 16 amino acids.